This entry concerns a single T cell receptor (beta chain). This clone has ten or more counts. It has no known antigen specificity. Base qualities are not provided; no much larger clone lies one nucleotide away. No patient had received any treatment before thyroid surgery. Patient clinical samples collected from 2012 to 2018 were retrospectively analysed using T-cell receptor beta sequencing. The CDR3 spans 13 residues, from the cysteine through the phenylalanine. Only the CDR3 DNA is retained, 39 bases long and in frame from the first base. Trimming at the junction amounts to 6 bases on V and 2 bases on J, and the germline ends lie 8 bases apart. Per the germline V gene (reference sequence), SEHNR is the CDR1 and FQNEAQ is the CDR2. These data are taken from a study of metastatic and nonmetastatic thyroid tumors (dated by TCRdb to the early 2020s). Turning to the overall study: The researchers compared repertoires between peripheral blood samples and tumor or nodule tissue samples from patients with malignant or benign thyroid disease. Summary of the overall study and its limitations: In both blood and tumor samples, TCR beta diversity was reported to be significantly higher in malignant tumors than in benign nodules.

The library was prepared using PCR. The instrument given in TCRdb is Illumina HiSeq 4000. The TCR beta-chain CDR3 region of each patient was profiled by high-throughput sequencing. On the study's bioinformatics: CDR3 differences across clinicopathological groups were used to build a classifier for discriminating distant-metastatic papillary thyroid cancer patients. To measure repertoire diversity the researchers used the Shannon index, while the Morisita-Horn index served to gauge how similar the tumor and blood repertoires were. TCRdb took the public reads, trimmed them with fastp at Q25, ran MiXCR for clone calling and kept in-frame beta chains. TCRdb's processing, not the study's, gives the V and J calls here. In this sample the table shows about 85,000 clones, roughly 8.6% of which occur a single time. The ten largest clones take up approximately 10% of the sample.

This TCR was recovered from a female donor with papillary thyroid cancer or a benign thyroid nodule (not recorded which). Some clones in this sample may be carry-over from other donors' samples. Rearrangement joined TRBV7-9 to TRBJ1-5, and the D gene may be TRBD1, 5 bases matching. The sequenced material came from blood. The sequenced DNA: TGTGCCAGCAGTGGGGGAGGCAATCAGCCCCAGCATTTT. It translates as CASSGGGNQPQHF.